The source of this T cell receptor (beta chain) is a study of cytomegalovirus exposure and HLA in healthy donors. Whole-study context: Among the approximately 400 genotyped donors, 81% were placed in the Caucasian-associated ancestry cluster.

After removal of 6 bases from V and 1 base from J, the junction contained 3 bases not matched to a gene. The CDR3 contains 13 residues. Germline V lookup: CDR1 MDHEN, CDR2 SYDVKM. Study-wide results and caveats: A missense DCLRE1C variant was associated with V- and J-gene trimming of TCR beta chains in a later analysis, and an independent cohort replicated the association. Several of the most significant clusters appeared, in a later analysis, to be linked to common viral pathogens.

With 60 Vbeta and 13 Jbeta primers, the PCR was carried out. Libraries were prepared by immunoSEQ multiplex PCR; TCRdb keeps only in-frame clonotypes and omits some of them. The top ten clones hold approximately 23% of a sample with about 82,000 clones, roughly a tenth of them seen once. This clone was counted a few times. Its target is not known. The gene calls are TRBV28 and TRBJ2-7; 7 bases are a match to TRBD2. Source material: PBMCs. This TCR was recovered from a man aged 60 to 75 in good health and CMV-seropositive. CDR3 sequence: CASSTSVSYEQYF. In nucleotides, the CDR3 is TGTGCCAGCAGCACTAGCGTATCCTACGAGCAGTACTTC.